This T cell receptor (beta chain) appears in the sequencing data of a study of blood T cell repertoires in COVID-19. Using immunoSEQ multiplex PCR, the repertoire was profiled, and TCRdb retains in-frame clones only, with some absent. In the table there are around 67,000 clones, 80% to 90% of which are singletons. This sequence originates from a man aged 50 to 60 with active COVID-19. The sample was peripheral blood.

The CDR3 spells CASSRDRGGTYEQYF. The CDR3 DNA reads TGTGCCAGCAGTCGCGACAGGGGGGGGACCTACGAGCAGTACTTC. This chain connects TRBV6-5 to TRBJ2-7; the match to TRBD1 covers 9 bases. The CDR3 is 15 amino acids. Looked up from germline, CDR1 is MNHEY and CDR2 is SVGAGI. The J segment lost 2 bases and the V segment lost 5 bases, leaving 7 bases of the junction unmatched.